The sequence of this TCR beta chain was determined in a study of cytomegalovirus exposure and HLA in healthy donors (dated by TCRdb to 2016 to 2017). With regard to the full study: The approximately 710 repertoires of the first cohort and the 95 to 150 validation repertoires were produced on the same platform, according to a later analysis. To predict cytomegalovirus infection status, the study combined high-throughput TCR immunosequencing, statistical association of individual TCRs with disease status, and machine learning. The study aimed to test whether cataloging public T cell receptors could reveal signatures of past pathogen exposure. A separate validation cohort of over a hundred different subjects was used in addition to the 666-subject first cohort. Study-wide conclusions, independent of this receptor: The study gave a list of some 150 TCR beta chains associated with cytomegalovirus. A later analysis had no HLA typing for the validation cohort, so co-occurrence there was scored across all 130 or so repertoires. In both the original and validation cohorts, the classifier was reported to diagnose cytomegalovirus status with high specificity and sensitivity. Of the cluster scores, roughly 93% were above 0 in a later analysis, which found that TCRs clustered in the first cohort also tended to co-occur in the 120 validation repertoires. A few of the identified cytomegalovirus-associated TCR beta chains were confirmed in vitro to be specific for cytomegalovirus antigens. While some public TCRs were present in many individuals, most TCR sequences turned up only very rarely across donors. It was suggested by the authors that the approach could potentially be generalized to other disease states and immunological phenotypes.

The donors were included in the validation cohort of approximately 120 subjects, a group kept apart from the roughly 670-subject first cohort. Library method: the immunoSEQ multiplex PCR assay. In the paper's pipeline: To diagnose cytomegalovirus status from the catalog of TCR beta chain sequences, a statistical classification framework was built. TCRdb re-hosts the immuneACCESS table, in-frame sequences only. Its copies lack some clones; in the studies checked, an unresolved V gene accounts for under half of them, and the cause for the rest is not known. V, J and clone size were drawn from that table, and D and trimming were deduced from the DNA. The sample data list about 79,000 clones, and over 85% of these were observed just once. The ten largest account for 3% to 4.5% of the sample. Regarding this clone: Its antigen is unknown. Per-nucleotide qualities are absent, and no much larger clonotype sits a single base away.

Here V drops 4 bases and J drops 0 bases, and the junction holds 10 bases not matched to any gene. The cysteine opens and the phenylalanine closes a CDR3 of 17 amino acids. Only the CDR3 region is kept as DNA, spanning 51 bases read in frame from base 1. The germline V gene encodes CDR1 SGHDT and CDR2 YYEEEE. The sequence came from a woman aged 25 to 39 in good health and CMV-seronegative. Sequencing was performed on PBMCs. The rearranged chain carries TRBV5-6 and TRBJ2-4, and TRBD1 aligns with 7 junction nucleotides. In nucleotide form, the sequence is TGTGCCAGCAGCCAGACCTCAGGGGGTTTAGCCAAAAACATTCAGTACTTC. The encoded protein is CASSQTSGGLAKNIQYF.